One sample yielded the 18 T cell receptor beta chains listed below, sequenced in a study of T cells in women clearing cervical HPV infection. Sequenced by immunoSEQ multiplex PCR; TCRdb stores in-frame clones only, minus some. The sample holds 25,000 to 30,000 clones. Sequenced input: blood buffy coat. All receptors derive from a woman aged 18-69 years with a cervical HPV16 infection that either progressed to CIN3+ or cleared (not recorded which).

About this clone itself: The read falls 3 residues short of the CDR3 end, and the missing part is taken from the germline J gene. The chain is built from TRBV30 and TRBJ1-5; D unclear. Per the germline V gene, CDR1 is GTSNPN and CDR2 is SVGIG (reference sequence). V lost 4 bases and J 5 bases, leaving 15 bases between the germline ends. There are 14 residues in the CDR3. CDR3 residues: CAWNRGLGDQPQHF. CDR3 bases read: TGTGCCTGGAACCGAGGGCTGGGCGATCAGCCC.

About this clone itself: The CDR3 end lies 3 residues beyond the end of the read and is filled in from the germline J gene. The rearrangement links TRBV13 to TRBJ2-2; D may be TRBD1 or TRBD2 (5 bases each). Germline-derived CDR1 and CDR2 are PRHDT and FYEKMQ (reference sequence). The CDR3 is 17 residues long. The V end lost 5 bases, the J end lost 6 bases, and 22 bases lay between the germline ends. The CDR3 bases that were read are TGTGCCAGCAGCATTGGCCAGGGTCTGGGAGTCGCCGGGGAG. Translated: CASSIGQGLGVAGE. The entire CDR3 protein reads CASSIGQGLGVAGELFF.

Worth noting for this clone: With the read ending 3 residues before the CDR3 end, the germline J gene is used to fill in that end. The V and J genes are TRBV19 and TRBJ1-2, with D uncertain. Trimming stripped 2 bases from V and 6 bases from J, with 16 bases between. Germline V gene data show CDR1 as LNHDA and CDR2 as SQIVND (reference sequence). This CDR3 comprises 15 residues. CDR3 bases read: TGTGCCAGTAGTATATTGGTGGTATCAGGCGATGGC. Protein sequence: CASSILVVSGDG. The entire CDR3 sequence reads CASSILVVSGDGYTF. Full variable domain (missing parts from reference TRBV19 and TRBJ1-2): DGGITQSPKYLFRKEGQNVTLSCEQNLNHDAMYWYRQDPGQGLRLIYYSQIVNDFQKGDIAEGYSVSREKKESFPLTVTSAQKNPTAFYLCASSILVVSGDGYTFGSGTRLTVV.

Turning to this clone: Read data end 3 residues before the CDR3 end; the end is taken from the germline J gene. This rearrangement joins TRBV30 to TRBJ2-2, with a possible D match to TRBD1 (5 bases). The germline V gene encodes CDR1 GTSNPN and CDR2 SVGIG (reference sequence). V was cut by 0 bases and J by 6 bases, with 8 bases left in between. There are 13 residues in the CDR3. CDR3 DNA (partial): TGTGCCTGGAGTGTAAGGGGTCCCGGGGAG. Translation: CAWSVRGPGE. The full CDR3 protein is CAWSVRGPGELFF. The full variable domain, rest sourced from reference TRBV30 and TRBJ2-2, is SQTIHQWPATLVQPVGSPLSLECTVEGTSNPNLYWYRQAAGRGLQLLFYSVGIGQISSEVPQNLSASRPQDRQFILSSKKLLLSDSGFYLCAWSVRGPGELFFGEGSRLTVL.

A word on this clone: The read ends 3 residues early relative to the CDR3; the germline J gene fills the gap. The chain is built from TRBV7-2 and TRBJ2-4; TRBD1 is a possible D gene (6 bases). The CDR3 consists of 14 residues. Per germline, CDR1 SGHTA and CDR2 FQGNSA. CDR3 sequence reads: CASSLEVTGLGQYF. CDR3 bases read: TGTGCCAGCAGCTTAGAAGTCACAGGGTTAGGT.

Concerning this clone itself: The CDR3 goes on 3 residues after the read ends, and that part is filled in from the germline J gene. V and J are TRBV27 and TRBJ2-5, with 12 bases lining up with TRBD2. The CDR3 consists of 17 residues. CDR1 MNHEY and CDR2 SMNVEV come from the germline V gene (reference sequence). The ends lost 5 bases at V and 0 bases at J; junction bases unmatched: 7. The CDR3 loop reads CASSPRLAGDYQETQYF. CDR3 DNA (partial): TGTGCCAGCAGTCCAAGACTAGCGGGGGATTACCAAGAGACC.

Worth noting for this clone: Sequencing ends 3 residues short of the CDR3 end; the germline J gene provides the rest. This chain links TRBV2 with TRBJ2-2; D is undetermined. Germline CDR1 and CDR2: SNHLY and FYNNEI. The CDR3 has 13 amino acids. The CDR3 here is CASSSGHNSPLFF. CDR3 DNA, as far as it was read: TGTGCCAGCAGTTCGGGTCATAATTCACCG.

The CDR3: CASRKGSGPVLSYNDYTF. CDR3 bases read: TGTGCCAGTAGGAAAGGTAGCGGGCCAGTTCTCTCCTACAATGAC. The gene calls are TRBV19 and TRBJ1-2; D remains unclear. The read halts 3 residues ahead of the CDR3 end, with the missing end drawn from the germline J gene. Germline lookup yields CDR1 LNHDA and CDR2 SQIVND (reference sequence). The CDR3 length is 18 residues. Full variable domain (rest looked up from reference TRBV19 and TRBJ1-2): DGGITQSPKYLFRKEGQNVTLSCEQNLNHDAMYWYRQDPGQGLRLIYYSQIVNDFQKGDIAEGYSVSREKKESFPLTVTSAQKNPTAFYLCASRKGSGPVLSYNDYTFGSGTRLTVV.

A remark on this clone: Compared with germline, one end of the junction differs, possibly owing to a read error. Read data end 3 residues before the CDR3 end; the end is taken from the germline J gene. The V and J genes are TRBV29-1 and TRBJ1-1; perhaps TRBD1 as D (5 bases). Per germline, CDR1 SQVTM and CDR2 ANQGSEA. This CDR3 comprises 13 residues. CDR3: CSVDRGGNTDAFF. CDR3 bases read: TGCAGCGTTGACCGCGGGGGGAACACTGAC.

As to this clone: The CDR3 is cut off 3 residues early in the read; its end comes from the germline J gene. The rearrangement joins TRBV19 to TRBJ1-6; D remains unclear. From germline, CDR1 is LNHDA and CDR2 SQIVND (reference sequence). Trimming removed 6 bases from V and 7 bases from J, with 13 bases in between. The CDR3 spans 14 residues. The CDR3 bases that were read are TGTGCCAGTAGCCCTATCCCCGAGAATTCACCC. Amino acid sequence: CASSPIPENSP. The CDR3 reads in full as CASSPIPENSPLHF.

In regard to this clone: The DNA ends 3 residues before the CDR3 does, and the rest of the CDR3 is filled in from the germline J gene. The chain uses TRBV5-1 and TRBJ2-5; D is possibly TRBD1 (5 bases). Deletions cut 4 bases from V and 5 bases from J, with 12 bases between. The CDR3 totals 13 residues. Germline CDR1 reads SGHRS; CDR2 reads YFSETQ. Incomplete CDR3 DNA: TGCGCCAGCAGCGGCGGCTCAGGGGAGACC. It yields the protein CASSGGSGET. The whole CDR3 sequence is CASSGGSGETQYF.

As to this clone: Read sequence stops 3 residues before the CDR3 end, and the germline J gene provides the missing end. Other DNA variants within this sample encode the same CDR3. V is TRBV30 and J is TRBJ1-3; D unclear. Germline assignment: CDR1 GTSNPN and CDR2 SVGIG (reference sequence). The CDR3 covers 15 residues. V shed 0 bases and J shed 2 bases, with 11 bases lying between them. The CDR3 region is CAWSVVTGTGNTIYF. The DNA read from the CDR3 is TGTGCCTGGAGTGTAGTAACGGGGACTGGAAACACC.

The sequenced part of the CDR3 DNA is TGTGCCAGCACCCCGGGCAGCGGCCAAGAGACG. Its translation is CASTPGSGQET. The CDR3 reads in full as CASTPGSGQETQYF. This chain connects TRBV7-2 to TRBJ2-3; a possible D gene is TRBD2 (5 bases). Coverage ceases 3 residues before the CDR3 finishes, and the germline J gene fills in the end. The germline CDR1 and CDR2 sequences are SGHTA and FQGNSA. CDR3 length: 14 amino acids.

To note about this clone: The DNA ends 3 residues before the CDR3 does, and the rest of the CDR3 is filled in from the germline J gene. V is TRBV5-4 and J is TRBJ2-3; 7 bases fit TRBD1. The germline V gene encodes CDR1 SGHNT and CDR2 YYREEE (reference sequence). The CDR3 has 14 residues. The CDR3 DNA, read in part, is TGTGCCAGCAGCGTAAGACAGGGAACGGAGACG. Protein product: CASSVRQGTET. The full CDR3 protein reads CASSVRQGTETQYF.

Comment on this clone: The CDR3 goes on 3 residues after the read ends, and that part is filled in from the germline J gene. The V and J genes are TRBV2 and TRBJ1-1; 8 positions match TRBD1. Germline CDR1 SNHLY, CDR2 FYNNEI. V shed 6 bases and J 4 bases; nucleotides not matched to a gene: 10. This CDR3 region has 15 residues. Incomplete CDR3 DNA: TGTGCCAGCAGCAGCGGACAGGGAGTGGCCACTGAA. Protein product: CASSSGQGVATE. The whole CDR3 is CASSSGQGVATEAFF. Full variable domain (missing parts from reference TRBV2 and TRBJ1-1): EPEVTQTPSHQVTQMGQEVILRCVPISNHLYFYWYRQILGQKVEFLVSFYNNEISEKSEIFDDQFSVERPDGSNFTLKIRSTKLEDSAMYFCASSSGQGVATEAFFGQGTRLTVV.

Turning to this clone: The read falls 3 residues short of the CDR3 end, and the missing part is taken from the germline J gene. This rearrangement joins TRBV4-1 to TRBJ1-2; D is perhaps TRBD1 (5 bases). Germline V lookup: CDR1 MGHRA, CDR2 YSYEKL. The CDR3 contains 14 residues. The V gene lost 4 bases and the J gene lost 2 bases, with 11 bases spanning the gap. The sequenced CDR3 bases are TGCGCCAGCAGCCCGTCTGAGGGGAACTATGGC. As protein: CASSPSEGNYG. The whole CDR3 protein reads CASSPSEGNYGYTF.

Comment on this clone: From the germline J gene comes the end of the CDR3, since the read stops 3 residues before it. The rearrangement links TRBV12-3 or TRBV12-4 to TRBJ2-2, with D unclear. Trimming shortened V by 6 bases and J by 7 bases, and 21 bases separated the two germline ends. The CDR3 runs 16 residues. The CDR3 protein is CASRFGPGDRSGELFF. The sequenced part of the CDR3 DNA is TGTGCCAGCAGGTTCGGCCCAGGAGATCGGAGCGGGGAG.

Note on this clone: The read is 3 residues too short to cover the CDR3 end, so that end is filled in from the germline J gene. The rearrangement uses TRBV6-2 or TRBV6-3 and TRBJ2-5; D is unclear. The CDR3 has 13 amino acids. Trimming shortened V by 2 bases and J by 2 bases, and 6 bases separated the two germline ends. Germline CDR1 reads MNHEY; CDR2 reads SVGEGT. The DNA read from the CDR3 is TGTGCCAGCAGTTACAACTATCAAGAGACC. Translated: CASSYNYQET. The entire CDR3 reads CASSYNYQETQYF.